The text below deals with one T cell receptor (beta chain). Per the authors' pipeline: Quantification of nucleated cells was approximated via reference gene primer amplification. Assay used: immunoSEQ multiplex PCR; TCRdb lists only in-frame clones, some missing. The DNA was the basis for D and trimming; V, J and clone size are from that table. This table holds about 75,000 clones, around 74% found once. The data are from a study of blood T cell repertoires in COVID-19. Study-wide context: Both acute and convalescent COVID-19 samples were obtained from the United States, Italy and Spain. PBMCs, B-cell-depleted T cells, or T cells provided the cDNA or gDNA that made up the material.

Trimming cost V 1 base and J 6 bases; bases outside gene matches: 9. Germline loops: CDR1 LGHNT, CDR2 FRNRAP. The CDR3 extends over 15 amino acids. This sequence originates from a woman older than 75 with active or convalescent COVID-19. The sample taken for sequencing was peripheral blood. The chain links TRBV12-5 to TRBJ2-7; TRBD1 matches at 7 bases. CDR3: CASGLGTGVGSEQYF. CDR3 bases: TGTGCTAGTGGTTTGGGAACAGGGGTTGGGAGCGAGCAGTACTTC.